This TCR beta chain originates from a study of control samples from healthy donors and cancer patients. Measured with immunoSEQ multiplex PCR; TCRdb has only the in-frame clones, and not every one. The table includes 90,000 to 100,000 clones, about 87% detected once. The CDR3 runs 12 residues. Germline loops: CDR1 SNHLY, CDR2 FYNNEI. Trimming shortened V by 0 bases and J by 7 bases, and 6 bases separated the two germline ends. Sequencing used blood. The rearrangement joins TRBV2 to TRBJ1-1, with D perhaps matching TRBD1 (5 bases). The receptor was derived from a woman in her seventies in good health. The CDR3 DNA sequence: TGTGCCAGCAGTGAAGCACAGGTTGAAGCTTTCTTT. Its translation: CASSEAQVEAFF.